These 31 T cell receptor beta chains came from one sample sequenced in a study of blood T cell repertoires in COVID-19. Repertoires were generated with immunoSEQ multiplex PCR, while TCRdb's copy carries only in-frame clones and drops some. The sample has 88,000 or so clones, 81% seen once. The sequenced sample was peripheral blood. These receptor sequences come from a man aged 55 to 70 with acute or convalescent COVID-19.

This clone has a handful of counts. V gene TRBV2 combines with J gene TRBJ2-7; a possible D gene is TRBD1 (5 bases). V lost 6 bases to trimming and J lost 3 bases, with 18 bases between them. The CDR3 length is 15 residues. Germline CDR1 is SNHLY and CDR2 is FYNNEI. CDR3 sequence (DNA): TGTGCCAGCAGACCAGACAGCTCCCCCAACTACGAGCAGTACTTC. Its translation is CASRPDSSPNYEQYF.

In this sample, this clone turned up once. This chain joins TRBV12-5 and TRBJ2-5; 15 positions match TRBD2. In germline, CDR1 is LGHNT, CDR2 FRNRAP. J gave up 2 bases and V 3 bases, and 10 bases lay outside the gene matches. The length of the CDR3 is 19 residues. The CDR3 sequence: CASGFRRTSGGEVQETQYF. CDR3 sequence (DNA): TGTGCTAGTGGTTTTAGACGGACTAGCGGGGGGGAGGTACAAGAGACCCAGTACTTC.

In this sample, this clone turned up a few times. J is TRBJ2-5 and V is TRBV7-2; 10 positions agree with TRBD2. CDR1 SGHTA and CDR2 FQGNSA come from the germline V gene. This CDR3 spans 15 amino acids. J was trimmed by 5 bases and V by 10 bases; bases with no gene match: 13. CDR3 residues: CATMRAGGPGETQYF. The CDR3 DNA reads TGTGCCACCATGAGAGCGGGAGGGCCAGGGGAGACCCAGTACTTC.

The V call is TRBV4-1, the J call TRBJ2-3; D ambiguous. V gave up 5 bases and J gave up 6 bases, with 18 bases separating them. The CDR3 totals 15 residues. Looked up from germline, CDR1 is MGHRA and CDR2 is YSYEKL. The DNA for the CDR3 is TGCGCCAGCAGCTCTCCGCCCCAGTCCGGGGATACGCAGTATTTT. It translates to CASSSPPQSGDTQYF.

The gene calls are TRBV28 and TRBJ1-1; no clear D gene. CDR1 and CDR2 (germline): MDHEN, SYDVKM. The CDR3 spans 15 residues. The V end lost 6 bases, the J end lost 1 base, and 15 bases lay between the germline ends. CDR3 amino acids: CASSPSGRKNTEAFF. In DNA form, the CDR3 reads TGTGCCAGCAGCCCTAGCGGACGGAAGAACACTGAAGCTTTCTTT.

The V call is TRBV15, the J call TRBJ2-1, with D tentatively TRBD1 (5 bases). The CDR3 has 15 residues. Germline V gene data show CDR1 as LNHNV and CDR2 as YYDKDF (reference sequence). V was clipped by 0 bases and J by 6 bases, with 12 bases between them. For the CDR3, the DNA is TGTGCCACCAGCAGAGATCCAGGGCAATTCAATGAGCAGTTCTTC. This gives the protein CATSRDPGQFNEQFF.

The chain has TRBV11-3 and TRBJ1-3; D is ambiguous. The V end was cut by 5 bases, the J end by 1 base, with 9 bases between. CDR1 SGHNT and CDR2 YENEEA come from the germline V gene. The CDR3 has 14 residues. The CDR3 reads CASSQTGSGNTIYF. CDR3 nucleotide sequence: TGTGCCAGCAGCCAGACGGGTTCTGGAAACACCATATATTTT.

The chain links TRBV6-2 or TRBV6-3 to TRBJ1-2; D is perhaps TRBD1 (6 bases). Germline V CDR1 and CDR2: MNHEY, SVGEGT. The CDR3 has 14 residues. Trimming took off 2 bases at V and 7 bases at J, with 14 bases between the two ends. CDR3 coding DNA: TGTGCCAGCAGTTACGGGGGCGCGGCCGTTGGCTACACCTTC. Residues: CASSYGGAAVGYTF.

The chain recombines TRBV5-1 with TRBJ2-3; 9 bases align to TRBD2. The germline V gene has CDR1 SGHRS and CDR2 YFSETQ. After removal of 2 bases from V and 3 bases from J, the junction contained 7 bases not matched to a gene. The CDR3 length is 16 residues. The CDR3 loop is CASSFGASGTTDTQYF. CDR3 sequence (DNA): TGCGCCAGCAGCTTCGGAGCTAGCGGGACGACAGATACGCAGTATTTT. The full variable domain, completed using reference TRBV5-1 and TRBJ2-3, is KAGVTQTPRYLIKTRGQQVTLSCSPISGHRSVSWYQQTPGQGLQFLFEYFSETQRNKGNFPGRFSGRQFSNSRSEMNVSTLELGDSALYLCASSFGASGTTDTQYFGPGTRLTVL.

The rearrangement joins TRBV12-5 to TRBJ1-5; a weak D match, TRBD1 (5 bases). The CDR3 sequence is 14 residues long. Trimming shortened V by 4 bases and J by 0 bases, and 7 bases separated the two germline ends. CDR1 LGHNT and CDR2 FRNRAP come from the germline V gene. CDR3 loop: CASGSDSSNQPQHF. In DNA, the CDR3 is TGTGCTAGTGGTTCCGACAGTAGCAATCAGCCCCAGCATTTT.

The CDR3 is CASSPGVQSSYEQYF. The CDR3, as DNA: TGTGCCAGCTCACCCGGGGTTCAGAGCTCCTACGAGCAGTACTTC. The chain is built from TRBV18 and TRBJ2-7; tentatively, D is TRBD2 (5 bases). Trimming shortened V by 3 bases and J by 0 bases, and 12 bases separated the two germline ends. The germline V gene has CDR1 KGHSH and CDR2 LQKENI. The CDR3 totals 15 residues.

The chain's CDR3 is CASSVAEGNQPQHF. The CDR3 DNA reads as TGTGCCAGCAGCGTAGCCGAGGGAAATCAGCCCCAGCATTTT. The V call is TRBV9, the J call TRBJ1-5; D ambiguous. V gave up 0 bases and J gave up 4 bases, with 8 bases separating them. CDR1 is SGDLS, CDR2 YYNGEE, per germline. CDR3 length equals 14 residues.

This clone was seen more than once but under ten times. This chain uses TRBV4-1 with TRBJ1-2, with D perhaps matching TRBD1 (6 bases). V was clipped by 0 bases and J by 5 bases, with 22 bases between them. Looked up from germline, CDR1 is MGHRA and CDR2 is YSYEKL. The CDR3 length is 18 residues. The CDR3 loop reads CASSQDSREIDRIYGYTF. In nucleotides, the CDR3 is TGCGCCAGCAGCCAAGATTCCCGGGAAATTGACAGGATTTATGGCTACACCTTC.

The chain employs TRBV11-2 and TRBJ2-7; D may be TRBD1 (5 bases). Germline CDR1 SGHAT, CDR2 FQNNGV. The CDR3 is 15 amino acids. The ends were cut back, 4 bases at V and 5 bases at J, with 18 bases in the middle. The CDR3 bases are TGTGCCAGCAGCTCCGGATTTGACAGTCTGCACGAGCAGTACTTC. Translation gives CASSSGFDSLHEQYF.

The chain has TRBV5-6 and TRBJ1-6; D call uncertain. This CDR3 comprises 13 residues. V was pared by 1 base and J by 6 bases, with 5 bases between. Germline CDR1 SGHDT, CDR2 YYEEEE. The CDR3 nucleotides read TGTGCCAGCAGCTTGCCCAGTAATTCACCCCTCCACTTT. Translating it yields CASSLPSNSPLHF.

The V gene is TRBV5-1, the J gene TRBJ2-7, with 7 bases matching TRBD2. The CDR3 contains 16 residues. Germline assignment: CDR1 SGHRS and CDR2 YFSETQ. J was trimmed by 2 bases and V by 4 bases; bases with no gene match: 12. The CDR3 DNA sequence: TGCGCCAGCAGCGGGGGGTCGACTAGCAGGGCCTACGAGCAGTACTTC. Encoded protein: CASSGGSTSRAYEQYF.

This chain joins TRBV7-2 and TRBJ2-1, with 9 bases lining up with TRBD1. Germline CDR1 and CDR2: SGHTA and FQGNSA. The CDR3 covers 15 residues. V gave up 3 bases and J gave up 9 bases; unmatched junction bases: 9. The DNA for the CDR3 is TGTGCCAGCAGCTTTCACCGGACAGGGGAGGTTGAGCAGTTCTTC. Protein sequence: CASSFHRTGEVEQFF.

The chain couples TRBV2 to TRBJ2-1; weak D call: TRBD1 (6 bases). Germline V gives CDR1 SNHLY, CDR2 FYNNEI. Between the trimmed V and J ends, which lost 4 bases and 8 bases, there was a span of 21 bases. CDR3 length equals 16 residues. CDR3 residues: CASSATGFLLADEQFF. CDR3 in DNA: TGTGCCAGCAGTGCTACAGGGTTTTTGCTAGCCGATGAGCAGTTCTTC.

V is TRBV24-1 and J is TRBJ2-1; 11 nucleotides match TRBD2. This CDR3 has 16 amino acids. Per germline, CDR1 KGHDR and CDR2 SFDVKD. Unmatched junction bases numbered 6, after V lost 3 bases and J lost 6 bases. Here the CDR3 reads CATSDAGTSGFNEQFF. The CDR3 nucleotides read TGTGCCACCAGTGATGCCGGGACTAGCGGTTTCAATGAGCAGTTCTTC.

This clone was counted only a few times. The V call is TRBV5-1, the J call TRBJ2-7; 8 positions match TRBD1. This CDR3 comprises 14 residues. The V gene end was trimmed by 0 bases and the J gene end by 3 bases; junction bases not matched to a gene: 2. Germline V gene data show CDR1 as SGHRS and CDR2 as YFSETQ. The CDR3 bases are TGCGCCAGCAGCTTGGACGGACAGGGCTACGAGCAGTACTTC. This gives the protein CASSLDGQGYEQYF. The complete variable domain, with remaining parts taken from reference TRBV5-1 and TRBJ2-7, reads KAGVTQTPRYLIKTRGQQVTLSCSPISGHRSVSWYQQTPGQGLQFLFEYFSETQRNKGNFPGRFSGRQFSNSRSEMNVSTLELGDSALYLCASSLDGQGYEQYFGPGTRLTVT.

In regard to this clone: The limits of the CDR3 on the DNA are not certain, so only TCRdb's listed CDR3 is given. J is TRBJ2-1 and V is TRBV12-3 or TRBV12-4; the D segment call TRBD2 is taken from the table without a DNA check. The CDR3 is made up of 13 amino acids, end residues included. The CDR3 region is CASSFVLVNEQFF.

The V call is TRBV5-4, the J call TRBJ1-2, with TRBD1 matching over 11 bases. The CDR3 loop spans 15 amino acids. Germline V CDR1 and CDR2: SGHNT, YYREEE (reference sequence). V was clipped by 4 bases and J by 4 bases; unmatched bases: 6. The CDR3 here is CASSVRTGGTYGYTF. CDR3 in DNA: TGTGCCAGCAGCGTCCGGACAGGGGGCACCTATGGCTACACCTTC.

V and J are TRBV29-1 and TRBJ1-1; no definite D call. The V end lost 7 bases, the J end lost 0 bases, and 15 bases lay between the germline ends. Germline CDR1 and CDR2: SQVTM and ANQGSEA. The CDR3 totals 14 residues. In DNA form, the CDR3 reads TGCAGCGCCAAGTTGGGCATCCTGAACACTGAAGCTTTCTTT. Encoded protein: CSAKLGILNTEAFF. Full variable domain (missing parts from reference TRBV29-1 and TRBJ1-1): SAVISQKPSRDICQRGTSLTIQCQVDSQVTMMFWYRQQPGQSLTLIATANQGSEATYESGFVIDKFPISRPNLTFSTLTVSNMSPEDSSIYLCSAKLGILNTEAFFGQGTRLTVV.

The CDR3: CASSPRRQLTYEQYF. For the CDR3, the DNA is TGTGCCAGCTCACCCCGGCGACAACTCACCTACGAGCAGTACTTC. The chain links TRBV18 to TRBJ2-7; D gene uncertain. Germline V gene data show CDR1 as KGHSH and CDR2 as LQKENI. The CDR3 has 15 residues. Deletions cut 3 bases from V and 2 bases from J, with 14 bases between.

The rearrangement links TRBV4-1 to TRBJ2-5, with 8 nucleotides matching TRBD2. The CDR3 consists of 17 residues. V gave up 1 base and J gave up 2 bases; unmatched junction bases: 9. Germline CDR1 MGHRA, CDR2 YSYEKL. CDR3 nucleotides: TGCGCCAGCAGCCAAGCCAGACGGGGGGGTAGTCAAGAGACCCAGTACTTC. Its translation: CASSQARRGGSQETQYF.

The chain recombines TRBV19 with TRBJ2-1, with TRBD1 matching 8 bases. V was clipped by 6 bases and J by 8 bases; unmatched bases: 6. Germline assignment: CDR1 LNHDA and CDR2 SQIVND (reference sequence). The CDR3 runs to 13 residues. CDR3 amino acids: CASRWVTGDEQFF. DNA for the CDR3: TGTGCCAGTAGGTGGGTGACAGGGGATGAGCAGTTCTTC. Full variable domain (missing parts from reference TRBV19 and TRBJ2-1): DGGITQSPKYLFRKEGQNVTLSCEQNLNHDAMYWYRQDPGQGLRLIYYSQIVNDFQKGDIAEGYSVSREKKESFPLTVTSAQKNPTAFYLCASRWVTGDEQFFGPGTRLTVL.

The chain uses TRBV18 and TRBJ1-1, with D perhaps TRBD1 (6 bases). The CDR3 has 15 residues. CDR1 is KGHSH, CDR2 LQKENI, per germline. Trimming removed 0 bases from V and 4 bases from J, with 12 bases in between. CDR3 sequence: CASSPPWGLGTEAFF. For the CDR3, the DNA is TGTGCCAGCTCACCACCCTGGGGGCTGGGCACTGAAGCTTTCTTT.

CDR3 residues: CASSPGEGENTEAFF. The DNA for the CDR3 is TGTGCCAGCAGCCCGGGGGAGGGTGAGAACACTGAAGCTTTCTTT. The chain recombines TRBV9 with TRBJ1-1, with TRBD1 as a possible D gene (5 bases). The CDR3 length is 15 residues. The V end lost 4 bases, the J end lost 1 base, and 14 bases lay between the germline ends. Germline V gene lookup returns CDR1 SGDLS and CDR2 YYNGEE.

This chain joins TRBV20-1 and TRBJ1-5, with D unclear. Looked up from germline, CDR1 is DFQATT and CDR2 is SNEGSKA (reference sequence). The CDR3 runs to 13 residues. Trimming pared 3 bases from V and 0 bases from J, leaving 6 bases between. The CDR3 nucleotides read TGCAGTGCTAGTGGAGGTAGCAATCAGCCCCAGCATTTT. Amino acids: CSASGGSNQPQHF.

The rearrangement joins TRBV10-2 to TRBJ2-7, with D possibly TRBD2 on 6 matching bases. CDR1 is WSHSY, CDR2 SAAADI, per germline. Trimming stripped 7 bases from V and 5 bases from J, with 15 bases between. This CDR3 is 13 amino acids long. CDR3 residues: CASTGGTIDEQYF. The CDR3 DNA is TGCGCCAGCACCGGGGGAACGATCGACGAGCAGTACTTC.

Note on this clone: A much larger clone lies one base from this, so it may be a read error. The sample contains more than one DNA sequence encoding this CDR3. The genes are TRBV7-9 and TRBJ2-3; TRBD1 might be the D (6 bases). V was cut by 2 bases and J by 0 bases, with 6 bases left in between. The germline gives CDR1 SEHNR, CDR2 FQNEAQ (reference sequence). There are 14 residues in the CDR3. CDR3 in DNA: TGTGCCAGCAGCTTACAGGGGAGCACAGATACGCAGTATTTT. This codes for CASSLQGSTDTQYF.